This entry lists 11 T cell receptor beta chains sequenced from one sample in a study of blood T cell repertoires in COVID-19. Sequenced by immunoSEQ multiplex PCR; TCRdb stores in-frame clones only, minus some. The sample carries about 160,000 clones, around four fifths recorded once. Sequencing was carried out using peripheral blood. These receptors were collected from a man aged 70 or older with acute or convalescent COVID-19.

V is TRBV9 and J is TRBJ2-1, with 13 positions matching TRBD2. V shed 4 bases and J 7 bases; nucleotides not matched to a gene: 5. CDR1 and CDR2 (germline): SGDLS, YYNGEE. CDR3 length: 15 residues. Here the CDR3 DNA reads TGTGCCAGCAGCAGCGGACTAGCGGGAGTGAATGAGCAGTTCTTC. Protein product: CASSSGLAGVNEQFF.

CDR3 nucleotides: TGCAGCGTTGACCGGCAGGGGGACGGGGAGCTGTTTTTT. The encoded protein is CSVDRQGDGELFF. J is TRBJ2-2 and V is TRBV29-1, with 7 bases identical to TRBD1. This CDR3 comprises 13 residues. Germline CDR1 and CDR2: SQVTM and ANQGSEA. V gave up 3 bases and J gave up 7 bases; unmatched junction bases: 5.

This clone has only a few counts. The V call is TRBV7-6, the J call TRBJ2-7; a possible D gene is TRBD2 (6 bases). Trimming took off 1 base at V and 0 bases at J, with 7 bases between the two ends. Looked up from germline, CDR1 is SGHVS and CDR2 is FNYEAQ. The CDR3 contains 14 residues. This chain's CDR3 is CASSLGDSSYEQYF. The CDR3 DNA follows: TGTGCCAGCAGCTTAGGGGACTCCTCCTACGAGCAGTACTTC.

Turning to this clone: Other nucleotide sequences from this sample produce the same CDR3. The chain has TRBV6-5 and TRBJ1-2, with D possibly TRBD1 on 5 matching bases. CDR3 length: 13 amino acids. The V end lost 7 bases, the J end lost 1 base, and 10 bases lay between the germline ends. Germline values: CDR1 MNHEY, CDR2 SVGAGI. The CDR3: CASKRDSNYGYTF. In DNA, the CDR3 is TGTGCCAGCAAACGAGACAGTAACTATGGCTACACCTTC.

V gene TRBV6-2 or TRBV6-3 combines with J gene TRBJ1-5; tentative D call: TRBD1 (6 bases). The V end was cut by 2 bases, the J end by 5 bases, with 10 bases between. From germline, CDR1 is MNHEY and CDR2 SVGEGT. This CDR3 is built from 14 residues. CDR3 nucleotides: TGTGCCAGCAGTTACGGGACAATGCATCAGCCCCAGCATTTT. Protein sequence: CASSYGTMHQPQHF.

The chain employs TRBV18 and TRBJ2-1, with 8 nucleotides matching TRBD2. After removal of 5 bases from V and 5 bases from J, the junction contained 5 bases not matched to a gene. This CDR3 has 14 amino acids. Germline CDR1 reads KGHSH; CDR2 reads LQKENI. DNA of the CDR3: TGTGCCAGCTCAACTACACTAGCGGACAATGAGCAGTTCTTC. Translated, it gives CASSTTLADNEQFF.

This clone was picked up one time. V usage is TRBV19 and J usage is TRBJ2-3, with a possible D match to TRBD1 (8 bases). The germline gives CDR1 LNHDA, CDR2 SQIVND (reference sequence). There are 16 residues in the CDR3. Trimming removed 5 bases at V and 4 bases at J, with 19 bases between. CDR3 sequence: CASSPGGGRGADTQYF. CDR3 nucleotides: TGTGCCAGTAGTCCAGGGGGCGGGAGAGGCGCAGATACGCAGTATTTT.

This CDR3 is CASSLGGGGPNYGYTF. The CDR3 DNA sequence: TGTGCCAGCAGTTTAGGGGGAGGGGGACCAAACTATGGCTACACCTTC. The V call is TRBV28, the J call TRBJ1-2, with D possibly matching TRBD1 (6 bases). V dropped 2 bases and J dropped 2 bases, with 15 bases sitting between them. The CDR3 runs to 16 residues. Germline CDR1 and CDR2: MDHEN and SYDVKM.

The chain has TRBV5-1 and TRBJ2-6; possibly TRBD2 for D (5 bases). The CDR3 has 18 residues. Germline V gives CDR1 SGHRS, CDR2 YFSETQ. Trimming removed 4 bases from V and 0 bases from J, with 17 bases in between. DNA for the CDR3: TGCGCCAGCAGCGAGACCCGGGGTACCCCCTCTGGGGCCAACGTCCTGACTTTC. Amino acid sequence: CASSETRGTPSGANVLTF.

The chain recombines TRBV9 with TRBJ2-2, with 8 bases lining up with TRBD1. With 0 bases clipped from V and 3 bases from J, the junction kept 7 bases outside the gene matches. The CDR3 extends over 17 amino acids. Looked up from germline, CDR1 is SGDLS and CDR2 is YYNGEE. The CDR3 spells CASSVGLGQGYTGELFF. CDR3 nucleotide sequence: TGTGCCAGCAGCGTAGGGCTTGGACAGGGCTACACCGGGGAGCTGTTTTTT.

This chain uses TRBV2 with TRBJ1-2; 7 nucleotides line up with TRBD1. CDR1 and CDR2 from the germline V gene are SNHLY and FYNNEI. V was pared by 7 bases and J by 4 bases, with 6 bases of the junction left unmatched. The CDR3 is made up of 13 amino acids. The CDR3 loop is CASMRGQSYGYTF. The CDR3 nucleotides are TGTGCCAGCATGAGGGGGCAGAGCTATGGCTACACCTTC.